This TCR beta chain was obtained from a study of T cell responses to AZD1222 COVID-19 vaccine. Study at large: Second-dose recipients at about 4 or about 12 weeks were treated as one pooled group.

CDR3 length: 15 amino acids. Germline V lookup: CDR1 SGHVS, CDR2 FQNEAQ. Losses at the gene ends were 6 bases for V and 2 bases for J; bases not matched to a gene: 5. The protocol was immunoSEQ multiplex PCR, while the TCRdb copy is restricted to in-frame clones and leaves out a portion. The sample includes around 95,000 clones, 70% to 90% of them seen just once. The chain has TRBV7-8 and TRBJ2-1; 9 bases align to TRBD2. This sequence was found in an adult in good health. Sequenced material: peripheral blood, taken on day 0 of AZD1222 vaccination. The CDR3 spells CASSSLAGTYNEQFF. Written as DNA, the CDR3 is TGTGCCAGCAGTTCTCTAGCGGGGACCTACAATGAGCAGTTCTTC.